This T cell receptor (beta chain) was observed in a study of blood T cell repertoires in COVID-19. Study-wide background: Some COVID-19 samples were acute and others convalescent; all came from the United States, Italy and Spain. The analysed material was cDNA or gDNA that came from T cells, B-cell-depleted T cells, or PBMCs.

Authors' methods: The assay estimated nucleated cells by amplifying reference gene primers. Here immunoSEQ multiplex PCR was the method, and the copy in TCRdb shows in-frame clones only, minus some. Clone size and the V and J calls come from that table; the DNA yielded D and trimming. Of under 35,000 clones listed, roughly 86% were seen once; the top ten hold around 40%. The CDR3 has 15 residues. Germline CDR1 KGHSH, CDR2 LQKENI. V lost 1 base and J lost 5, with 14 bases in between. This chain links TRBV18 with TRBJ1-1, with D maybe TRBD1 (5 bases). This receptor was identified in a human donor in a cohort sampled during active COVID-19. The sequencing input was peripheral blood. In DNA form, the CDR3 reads TGTGCCAGCTCACCACGTCAAACAGGTGGTACTGAAGCTTTCTTT. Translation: CASSPRQTGGTEAFF.